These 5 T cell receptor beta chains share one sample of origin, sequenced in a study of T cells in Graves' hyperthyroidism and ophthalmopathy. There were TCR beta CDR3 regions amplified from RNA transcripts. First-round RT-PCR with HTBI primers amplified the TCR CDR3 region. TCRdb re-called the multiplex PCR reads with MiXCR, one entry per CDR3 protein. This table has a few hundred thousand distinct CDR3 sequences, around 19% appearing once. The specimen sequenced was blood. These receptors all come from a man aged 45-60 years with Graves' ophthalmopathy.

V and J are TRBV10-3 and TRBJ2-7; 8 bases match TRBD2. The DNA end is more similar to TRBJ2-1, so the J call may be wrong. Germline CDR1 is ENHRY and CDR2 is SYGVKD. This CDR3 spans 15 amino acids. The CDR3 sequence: CAISTSGPVVNEQFF. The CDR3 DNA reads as TGTGCCATCAGTACTAGCGGACCTGTAGTAAATGAGCAGTTCTTC.

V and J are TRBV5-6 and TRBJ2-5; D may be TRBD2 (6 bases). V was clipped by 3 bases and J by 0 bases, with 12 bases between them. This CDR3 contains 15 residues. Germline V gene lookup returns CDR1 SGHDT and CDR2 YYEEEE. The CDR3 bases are TGTGCCAGCAGCTCAATGGAGGGAGACCAAGAGACCCAGTACTTC. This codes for CASSSMEGDQETQYF.

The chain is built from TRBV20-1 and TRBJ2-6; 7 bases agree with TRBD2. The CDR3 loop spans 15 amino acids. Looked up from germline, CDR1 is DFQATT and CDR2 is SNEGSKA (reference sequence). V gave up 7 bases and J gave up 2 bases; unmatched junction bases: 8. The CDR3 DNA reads TGCAGTGTTAAGGCGGGAGAAGCTGGGGCCAACGTCCTGACTTTC. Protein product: CSVKAGEAGANVLTF.

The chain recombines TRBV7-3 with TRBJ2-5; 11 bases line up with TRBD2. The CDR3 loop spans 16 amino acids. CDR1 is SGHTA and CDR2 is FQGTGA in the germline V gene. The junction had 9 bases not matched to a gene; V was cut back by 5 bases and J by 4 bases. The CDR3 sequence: CASSVSGRVEGETQYF. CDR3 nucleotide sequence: TGTGCCAGCAGCGTTAGCGGGAGGGTAGAAGGAGAGACCCAGTACTTC.

This CDR3 reads CASSVGTGGMETQYF. The CDR3 nucleotides read TGTGCCAGCAGCGTCGGGACAGGGGGTATGGAGACCCAGTACTTC. V usage is TRBV9 and J usage is TRBJ2-5; TRBD1 agrees at 11 bases. CDR1 is SGDLS, CDR2 YYNGEE, per germline. Trimming removed 2 bases from V and 5 bases from J; junction bases left unmatched: 5. The CDR3 loop spans 15 amino acids.